The source of this TCR beta chain is a study of OX40 agonist ivuxolimab in advanced cancers. Study summary: Dose-escalation subjects each had hepatocellular carcinoma, melanoma, renal cell or head and neck cancer. Three dose-escalation patients had partial responses: one with hepatocellular carcinoma and two with cutaneous melanoma.

Samples of blood were obtained at baseline, on cycle 4 day 1, and on cycle 7 day 1. Sequenced by immunoSEQ multiplex PCR; TCRdb stores in-frame clones only, minus some. The sample includes 65,000 to 85,000 clones, 90% to 95% of them seen just once. This clone has more than one count but fewer than ten. What it recognizes is unknown. This CDR3 has 15 amino acids. V dropped 7 bases and J dropped 0; count of bases not matched to a gene: 9. Germline V gene data show CDR1 as SEHNR and CDR2 as FQNEAQ (reference sequence). Study results and limitations: On average, a greater number of expanded clones characterised CD8+ T cells relative to CD4+.

The sequenced sample was CD4+ or CD8+ T cells sorted from blood, obtained in a trial of the OX40 agonist ivuxolimab. V usage is TRBV7-9 and J usage is TRBJ2-7; 7 positions agree with TRBD1. This sequence was found in an adult with an advanced solid tumor such as melanoma, head and neck, liver or kidney cancer. CDR3 nucleotides: TGTGCCAGCAACACCCCGGGACAGCCCTCCTACGAGCAGTACTTC. The encoded protein is CASNTPGQPSYEQYF. Full variable domain (outside the CDR3, taken from reference TRBV7-9 and TRBJ2-7): DTGVSQNPRHKITKRGQNVTFRCDPISEHNRLYWYRQTLGQGPEFLTYFQNEAQLEKSRLLSDRFSAERPKGSFSTLEIQRTEQGDSAMYLCASNTPGQPSYEQYFGPGTRLTVT.